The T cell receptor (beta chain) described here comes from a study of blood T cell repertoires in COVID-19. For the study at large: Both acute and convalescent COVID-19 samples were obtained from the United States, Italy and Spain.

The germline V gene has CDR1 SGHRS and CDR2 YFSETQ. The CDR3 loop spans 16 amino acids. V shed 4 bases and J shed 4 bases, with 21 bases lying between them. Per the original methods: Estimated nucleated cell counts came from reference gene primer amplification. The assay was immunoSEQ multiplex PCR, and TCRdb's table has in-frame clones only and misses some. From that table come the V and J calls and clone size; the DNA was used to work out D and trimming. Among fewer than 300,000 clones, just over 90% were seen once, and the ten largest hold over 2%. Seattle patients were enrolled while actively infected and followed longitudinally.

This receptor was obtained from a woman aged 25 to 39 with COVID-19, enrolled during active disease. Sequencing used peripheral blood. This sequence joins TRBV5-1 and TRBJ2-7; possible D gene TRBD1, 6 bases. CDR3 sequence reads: CASSPNSGTQGYEQYF. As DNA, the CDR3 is TGCGCCAGCAGCCCAAACTCCGGGACACAAGGGTACGAGCAGTACTTC. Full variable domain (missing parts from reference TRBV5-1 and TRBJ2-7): KAGVTQTPRYLIKTRGQQVTLSCSPISGHRSVSWYQQTPGQGLQFLFEYFSETQRNKGNFPGRFSGRQFSNSRSEMNVSTLELGDSALYLCASSPNSGTQGYEQYFGPGTRLTVT.